Listed below are T cell receptor beta chains from one sample, sequenced in a study of T cell responses to AZD1222 COVID-19 vaccine. The assay was immunoSEQ multiplex PCR, and TCRdb's table has in-frame clones only and misses some. The sample holds about 88,000 clones; less than 90% are singletons and the top ten take 3.7%. The sample here was peripheral blood, taken on day 0 of AZD1222 vaccination. Receptor source: an adult in good health. The CDR3 runs from the conserved cysteine through the conserved F or W. Each record gives: D gene, V gene, CDR3 length, clone size, J gene, CDR3 protein, CDR3 DNA. The D gene is left open where the match is weak. For some rows the clone size is stated as once, few or many, or as a class when expanded; others skip it.

D: NA
V: TRBV6-4
length: 13
size: NA
J: TRBJ2-1
CDR3: CASSAGPNNEQFF
DNA: TGTGCCAGCAGTGCCGGCCCCAACAATGAGCAGTTCTTC

D: NA
V: TRBV19
length: 15
size: NA
J: TRBJ2-1
CDR3: CASSIDQFSYNEQFF
DNA: TGTGCCAGTAGTATAGATCAGTTCTCCTACAATGAGCAGTTCTTC

D: TRBD2
V: TRBV5-1
length: 16
size: NA
J: TRBJ2-3
CDR3: CASSLDGGGVTDTQYF
DNA: TGCGCCAGCAGCTTGGACGGGGGGGGCGTCACAGATACGCAGTATTTT

D: TRBD2
V: TRBV5-1
length: 15
size: NA
J: TRBJ2-5
CDR3: CASSGLAGGGETQYF
DNA: TGCGCCAGCAGCGGTCTAGCGGGGGGAGGCGAGACCCAGTACTTC

D: NA
V: TRBV24-1
length: 12
size: NA
J: TRBJ1-2
CDR3: CATSDFNYGYTF
DNA: TGTGCCACCAGTGATTTTAACTATGGCTACACCTTC

D: TRBD2
V: TRBV11-1
length: 15
size: NA
J: TRBJ2-3
CDR3: CASSRNGGGTDTQYF
DNA: TGTGCCAGCAGCCGCAACGGGGGGGGCACAGATACGCAGTATTTT

D: NA
V: TRBV6-4
length: 13
size: once
J: TRBJ1-6
CDR3: CASSVTGSSPLHF
DNA: TGTGCCAGCAGTGTAACAGGCTCTTCACCCCTCCACTTT

D: NA
V: TRBV5-1
length: 15
size: NA
J: TRBJ1-3
CDR3: CASSLTDHPPNTIYF
DNA: TGCGCCAGCAGCTTGACGGATCACCCTCCGAACACCATATATTTT

D: TRBD1
V: TRBV29-1
length: 13
size: NA
J: TRBJ1-2
CDR3: CSVSRDRGGGYTF
DNA: TGCAGCGTGTCCCGGGACAGGGGAGGGGGCTACACCTTC

D: NA
V: TRBV6-2/TRBV6-3
length: 15
size: NA
J: TRBJ1-5
CDR3: CASSGGSQGNQPQHF
DNA: TGTGCCAGCAGTGGCGGGTCTCAAGGCAATCAGCCCCAGCATTTT

D: NA
V: TRBV11-2
length: 16
size: NA
J: TRBJ2-1
CDR3: CASSTPGLLSYNEQFF
DNA: TGTGCCAGCAGCACGCCGGGACTTCTCTCCTACAATGAGCAGTTCTTC

D: NA
V: TRBV9
length: 17
size: NA
J: TRBJ2-3
CDR3: CASSVGLGTLITDTQYF
DNA: TGTGCCAGCAGCGTAGGATTGGGGACTTTAATCACAGATACGCAGTATTTT

D: NA
V: TRBV28
length: 13
size: once
J: TRBJ2-2
CDR3: CASSFIVTGELFF
DNA: TGTGCCAGCAGCTTCATTGTGACCGGGGAGCTGTTTTTT

D: NA
V: TRBV2
length: 12
size: NA
J: TRBJ2-5
CDR3: CASSEFRETQYF
DNA: TGTGCCAGCAGTGAGTTCCGAGAGACCCAGTACTTC

D: TRBD1
V: TRBV29-1
length: 12
size: NA
J: TRBJ1-2
CDR3: CSVGQGNYGYTF
DNA: TGCAGCGTTGGACAGGGCAACTATGGCTACACCTTC

D: NA
V: TRBV6-2/TRBV6-3
length: 16
size: NA
J: TRBJ2-7
CDR3: CASSYLGALYSYEQYF
DNA: TGTGCCAGCAGTTACCTCGGGGCCCTATACTCCTACGAGCAGTACTTC

D: NA
V: TRBV18
length: 14
size: NA
J: TRBJ1-1
CDR3: CASSPLQGLAEAFF
DNA: TGTGCCAGCTCACCACTACAGGGTCTAGCTGAAGCTTTCTTT

D: NA
V: TRBV9
length: 16
size: NA
J: TRBJ2-7
CDR3: CASSVGRPGLSYEQYF
DNA: TGTGCCAGCAGCGTAGGTAGGCCAGGCCTCTCCTACGAGCAGTACTTC

D: TRBD2
V: TRBV5-6
length: 16
size: NA
J: TRBJ2-1
CDR3: CASSLGTSASYNEQFF
DNA: TGTGCCAGCAGCTTGGGGACTAGTGCGTCCTACAATGAGCAGTTCTTC

D: NA
V: TRBV4-2
length: 16
size: NA
J: TRBJ1-2
CDR3: CASSQEHRVLSYGYTF
DNA: TGTGCCAGCAGCCAGGAACACAGGGTCCTCAGCTATGGCTACACCTTC

D: NA
V: TRBV28
length: 14
size: NA
J: TRBJ1-2
CDR3: CASSLTGVAKGYTF
DNA: TGTGCCAGCAGTTTGACGGGGGTGGCTAAGGGCTACACCTTC

D: TRBD2
V: TRBV3-1/TRBV3-2
length: 17
size: NA
J: TRBJ2-1
CDR3: CASSHLKLAGGNNEQFF
DNA: TGTGCCAGCAGCCATCTAAAACTAGCGGGGGGAAATAATGAGCAGTTCTTC

D: NA
V: TRBV6-5
length: 14
size: NA
J: TRBJ2-1
CDR3: CASSSGSSYNEQFF
DNA: TGTGCCAGCAGTAGCGGTAGCTCCTACAATGAGCAGTTCTTC

D: NA
V: TRBV4-1
length: 18
size: NA
J: TRBJ1-5
CDR3: CASSQVFGRPDGNQPQHF
DNA: TGCGCCAGCAGCCAAGTTTTTGGACGCCCGGACGGCAATCAGCCCCAGCATTTT

D: NA
V: TRBV20-1
length: 11
size: NA
J: TRBJ1-1
CDR3: CSANLHTEAFF
DNA: TGCAGTGCCAACCTACACACTGAAGCTTTCTTT

D: NA
V: TRBV21-1
length: 17
size: NA
J: TRBJ2-7
CDR3: CASSKVLVAGLGYEQYF
DNA: TGTGCCAGCAGCAAAGTTCTTGTGGCAGGTTTGGGGTACGAGCAGTACTTC

D: NA
V: TRBV7-9
length: 13
size: NA
J: TRBJ1-1
CDR3: CASTKFGNTEAFF
DNA: TGTGCCAGCACTAAATTCGGGAACACTGAAGCTTTCTTT

D: NA
V: TRBV5-5
length: 11
size: NA
J: TRBJ1-1
CDR3: CASSLALEAFF
DNA: TGTGCCAGCAGCTTGGCCCTTGAAGCTTTCTTT

D: TRBD2
V: TRBV28
length: 15
size: NA
J: TRBJ2-1
CDR3: CASSFIAGDLNEQFF
DNA: TGTGCCAGCAGTTTTATAGCGGGGGACCTCAATGAGCAGTTCTTC

D: TRBD2
V: TRBV9
length: 16
size: NA
J: TRBJ2-1
CDR3: CASSDPLGGNYNEQFF
DNA: TGTGCCAGCAGCGACCCCTTGGGGGGGAATTACAATGAGCAGTTCTTC

D: NA
V: TRBV10-3
length: 17
size: NA
J: TRBJ1-4
CDR3: CAISDGGGLGTNEKLFF
DNA: TGTGCCATCAGTGACGGAGGGGGACTTGGGACTAATGAAAAACTGTTTTTT

D: NA
V: TRBV4-3
length: 16
size: NA
J: TRBJ2-6
CDR3: CASSQESGSGANVLTF
DNA: TGCGCCAGCAGCCAAGAGTCAGGCTCTGGGGCCAACGTCCTGACTTTC

D: NA
V: TRBV6-5
length: 13
size: once
J: TRBJ2-4
CDR3: CASSMVGRDIQYF
DNA: TGTGCCAGCAGCATGGTGGGTCGGGACATTCAGTACTTC

D: NA
V: TRBV2
length: 13
size: NA
J: TRBJ1-2
CDR3: CASSGGINYGYTF
DNA: TGTGCCAGCAGTGGAGGGATTAACTATGGCTACACCTTC

D: TRBD2
V: TRBV6-4
length: 14
size: few
J: TRBJ2-7
CDR3: CASSLGGGLDEQYF
DNA: TGTGCCAGCAGCCTTGGAGGTGGACTAGACGAGCAGTACTTC

D: NA
V: TRBV9
length: 13
size: NA
J: TRBJ1-1
CDR3: CASSVVSNTEAFF
DNA: TGTGCCAGCAGCGTAGTCTCGAACACTGAAGCTTTCTTT

D: TRBD2
V: TRBV4-1
length: 16
size: NA
J: TRBJ2-1
CDR3: CASSQDPSGGSNEQFF
DNA: TGCGCCAGCAGCCAAGATCCTAGCGGGGGGAGTAATGAGCAGTTCTTC

D: NA
V: TRBV5-1
length: 15
size: NA
J: TRBJ1-2
CDR3: CASSLAQGENYGYTF
DNA: TGCGCCAGCAGCTTGGCGCAAGGGGAGAACTATGGCTACACCTTC

D: NA
V: TRBV5-8
length: 12
size: NA
J: TRBJ1-6
CDR3: CASREGNSPLHF
DNA: TGTGCCAGCAGAGAGGGTAATTCACCCCTCCACTTT

D: TRBD2
V: TRBV5-1
length: 14
size: NA
J: TRBJ2-7
CDR3: CASSSTSAKYEQYF
DNA: TGCGCCAGCAGCTCGACTAGCGCAAAGTACGAGCAGTACTTC

D: NA
V: TRBV12-3/TRBV12-4
length: 11
size: NA
J: TRBJ2-1
CDR3: CASSLTGEEFF
DNA: TGTGCCAGCAGTTTAACCGGGGAGGAGTTCTTC

D: NA
V: TRBV6-1
length: 13
size: few
J: TRBJ2-2
CDR3: CASSEREIGELFF
DNA: TGTGCCAGCAGTGAAAGAGAGATCGGGGAGCTGTTTTTT

D: NA
V: TRBV7-6
length: 15
size: NA
J: TRBJ1-3
CDR3: CASSLEGGSGNTIYF
DNA: TGTGCCAGCAGCTTAGAGGGCGGCTCTGGAAACACCATATATTTT

D: NA
V: TRBV28
length: 13
size: NA
J: TRBJ1-1
CDR3: CASSLQEHTEAFF
DNA: TGTGCCAGCAGTCTACAGGAGCACACTGAAGCTTTCTTT

D: NA
V: TRBV5-1
length: 14
size: NA
J: TRBJ2-5
CDR3: CASSLVVPWETQYF
DNA: TGCGCCAGCAGCCTAGTGGTCCCATGGGAGACCCAGTACTTC